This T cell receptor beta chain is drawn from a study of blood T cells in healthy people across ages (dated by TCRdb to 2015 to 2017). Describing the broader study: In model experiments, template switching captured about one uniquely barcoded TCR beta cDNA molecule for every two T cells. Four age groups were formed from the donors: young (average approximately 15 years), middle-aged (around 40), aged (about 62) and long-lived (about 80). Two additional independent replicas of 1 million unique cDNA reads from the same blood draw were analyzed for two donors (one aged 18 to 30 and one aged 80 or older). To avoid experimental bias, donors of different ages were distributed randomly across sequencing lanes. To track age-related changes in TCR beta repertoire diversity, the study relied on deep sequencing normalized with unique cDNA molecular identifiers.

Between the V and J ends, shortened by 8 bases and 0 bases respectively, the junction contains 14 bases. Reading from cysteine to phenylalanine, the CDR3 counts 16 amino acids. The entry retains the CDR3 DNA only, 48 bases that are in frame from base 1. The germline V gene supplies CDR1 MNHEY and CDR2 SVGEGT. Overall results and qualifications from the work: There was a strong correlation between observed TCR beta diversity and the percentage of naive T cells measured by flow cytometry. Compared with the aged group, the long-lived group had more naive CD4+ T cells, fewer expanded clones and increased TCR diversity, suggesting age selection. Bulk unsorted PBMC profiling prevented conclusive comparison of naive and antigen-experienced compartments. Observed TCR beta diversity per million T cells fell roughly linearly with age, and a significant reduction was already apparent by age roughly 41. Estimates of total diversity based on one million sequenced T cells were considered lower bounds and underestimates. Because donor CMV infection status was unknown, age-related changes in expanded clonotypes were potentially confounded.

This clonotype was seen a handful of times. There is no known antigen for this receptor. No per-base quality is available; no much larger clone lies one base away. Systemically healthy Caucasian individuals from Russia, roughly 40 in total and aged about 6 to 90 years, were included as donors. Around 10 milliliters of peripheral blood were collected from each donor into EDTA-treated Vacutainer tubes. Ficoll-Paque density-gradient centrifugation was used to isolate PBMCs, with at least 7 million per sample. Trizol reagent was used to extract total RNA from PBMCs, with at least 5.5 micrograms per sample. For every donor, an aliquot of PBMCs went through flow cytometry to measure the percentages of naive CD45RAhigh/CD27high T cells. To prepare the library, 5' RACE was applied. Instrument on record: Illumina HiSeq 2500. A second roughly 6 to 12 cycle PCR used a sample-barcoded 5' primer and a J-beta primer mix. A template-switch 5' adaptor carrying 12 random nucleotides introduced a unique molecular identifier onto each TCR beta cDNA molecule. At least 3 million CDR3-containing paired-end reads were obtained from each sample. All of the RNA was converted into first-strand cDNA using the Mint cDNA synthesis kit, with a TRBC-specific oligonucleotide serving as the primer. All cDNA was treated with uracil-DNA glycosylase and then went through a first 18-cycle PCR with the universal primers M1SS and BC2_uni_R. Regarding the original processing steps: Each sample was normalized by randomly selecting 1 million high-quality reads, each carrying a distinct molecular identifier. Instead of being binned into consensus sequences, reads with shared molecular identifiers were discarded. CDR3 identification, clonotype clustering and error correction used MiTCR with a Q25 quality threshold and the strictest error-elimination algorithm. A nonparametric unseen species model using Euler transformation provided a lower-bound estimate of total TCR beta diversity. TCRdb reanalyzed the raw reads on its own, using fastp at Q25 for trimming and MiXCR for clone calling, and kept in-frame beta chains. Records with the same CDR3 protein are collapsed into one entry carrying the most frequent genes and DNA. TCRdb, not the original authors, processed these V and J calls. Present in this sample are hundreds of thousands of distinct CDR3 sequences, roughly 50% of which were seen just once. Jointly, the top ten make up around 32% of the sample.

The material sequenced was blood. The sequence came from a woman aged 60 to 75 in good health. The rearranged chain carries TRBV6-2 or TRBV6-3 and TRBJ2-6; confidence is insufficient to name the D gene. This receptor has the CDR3 CASRRLINSGANVLTF. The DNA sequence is TGTGCCAGCCGAAGACTGATCAACTCTGGGGCCAACGTCCTGACTTTC.